These T cell receptor beta chains were read from a single sample in a study of shared clonotypes between healthy human individuals. Libraries were prepared by immunoSEQ multiplex PCR; TCRdb keeps only in-frame clonotypes and omits some of them. This sample has approximately 700,000 clones, with more than 70% found just once. What was sequenced was memory CD4+ T cells sorted from blood. These receptors were taken from a woman aged 25 to 39 in good health. CDR3s include the opening cysteine and the closing phenylalanine or tryptophan. Fields, in order: V gene, J gene, D gene, clone size, CDR3 protein, CDR3 DNA. D genes are given only for firm matches. Clone size appears in some rows only: once, few, many, or a class for an expanded clone.

V gene: TRBV2; J gene: TRBJ2-4; D gene: TRBD2; clone size: -; CDR3 protein: CASSEDRGRPFQKYF; CDR3 DNA: TGTGCCAGCAGTGAAGATCGCGGGAGGCCCTTCCAAAAGTACTTC
V gene: TRBV11-3; J gene: TRBJ2-1; D gene: -; clone size: -; CDR3 protein: CASSFWGTDEQFF; CDR3 DNA: TGTGCCAGCAGCTTTTGGGGGACGGATGAGCAGTTCTTC
V gene: TRBV19; J gene: TRBJ2-1; D gene: -; clone size: -; CDR3 protein: CASSAGQNSYNEQFF; CDR3 DNA: TGTGCCAGTAGTGCGGGACAGAACTCCTACAATGAGCAGTTCTTC
V gene: TRBV7-9; J gene: TRBJ2-3; D gene: TRBD1; clone size: -; CDR3 protein: CASRRVQGFTDTQYF; CDR3 DNA: TGTGCCAGCAGACGAGTACAGGGGTTCACAGATACGCAGTATTTT
V gene: TRBV28; J gene: TRBJ2-7; D gene: -; clone size: -; CDR3 protein: CASRAFPNYEQYF; CDR3 DNA: TGTGCCAGCAGGGCCTTCCCCAACTACGAGCAGTACTTC
V gene: TRBV7-9; J gene: TRBJ2-3; D gene: -; clone size: -; CDR3 protein: CASRSWTGALDTQYF; CDR3 DNA: TGTGCCAGCAGATCCTGGACCGGGGCCCTAGATACGCAGTATTTT
V gene: TRBV28; J gene: TRBJ2-5; D gene: TRBD1; clone size: -; CDR3 protein: CASNPNPRRQGMGTQYF; CDR3 DNA: TGTGCCAGCAACCCAAATCCCCGCAGACAGGGGATGGGGACCCAGTACTTC
V gene: TRBV2; J gene: TRBJ2-7; D gene: -; clone size: -; CDR3 protein: CASSEFLNGEQYF; CDR3 DNA: TGTGCCAGCAGTGAATTTCTCAACGGCGAGCAGTACTTC
V gene: TRBV29-1; J gene: TRBJ1-2; D gene: -; clone size: -; CDR3 protein: CSATRGENYGYTF; CDR3 DNA: TGCAGCGCGACCAGGGGCGAGAACTATGGCTACACCTTC
V gene: TRBV27; J gene: TRBJ1-2; D gene: -; clone size: -; CDR3 protein: CASLSAASGNYGYTF; CDR3 DNA: TGTGCCAGCCTGAGCGCGGCCTCGGGGAACTATGGCTACACCTTC
V gene: TRBV10-2; J gene: TRBJ2-7; D gene: -; clone size: -; CDR3 protein: CASSGDAEYEQYF; CDR3 DNA: TGCGCCAGCAGTGGCGACGCTGAATACGAGCAGTACTTC
V gene: TRBV19; J gene: TRBJ1-5; D gene: -; clone size: few; CDR3 protein: CASGARGKYFQPQHF; CDR3 DNA: TGTGCCAGTGGGGCCAGGGGCAAGTATTTTCAGCCCCAGCATTTT
V gene: TRBV18; J gene: TRBJ1-2; D gene: -; clone size: -; CDR3 protein: CASSPLREVPSGHF; CDR3 DNA: TGTGCCAGCTCACCACTCAGAGAGGTCCCCTCGGGACACTTC
V gene: TRBV28; J gene: TRBJ2-7; D gene: TRBD1; clone size: -; CDR3 protein: CATSPGQGDYSYEQYF; CDR3 DNA: TGTGCCACAAGCCCGGGACAGGGTGATTATTCCTACGAGCAGTACTTC
V gene: TRBV29-1; J gene: TRBJ2-7; D gene: TRBD2; clone size: -; CDR3 protein: CSVEGFRDGRYEQYF; CDR3 DNA: TGCAGCGTTGAAGGGTTCCGGGACGGGAGGTACGAGCAGTACTTC
V gene: TRBV5-1; J gene: TRBJ2-1; D gene: TRBD2; clone size: -; CDR3 protein: CASSPSSGSYNEQFF; CDR3 DNA: TGCGCCAGCAGCCCCTCTAGCGGTTCTTACAATGAGCAGTTCTTC
V gene: TRBV2; J gene: TRBJ2-2; D gene: -; clone size: -; CDR3 protein: CASSEGRGDTGELFF; CDR3 DNA: TGTGCCAGCAGTGAAGGCAGGGGGGACACCGGGGAGCTGTTTTTT
V gene: TRBV2; J gene: TRBJ2-7; D gene: TRBD2; clone size: once; CDR3 protein: CASQTGGRSNEQYF; CDR3 DNA: TGTGCCAGTCAAACGGGCGGGAGGTCTAACGAGCAGTACTTC
V gene: TRBV7-2; J gene: TRBJ2-5; D gene: TRBD1; clone size: -; CDR3 protein: CASSPDRTIETQYF; CDR3 DNA: TGTGCCAGCAGCCCGGACAGGACAATAGAGACCCAGTACTTC
V gene: TRBV10-3; J gene: TRBJ2-2; D gene: TRBD1; clone size: -; CDR3 protein: CAINPGGSTGELFF; CDR3 DNA: TGTGCCATCAATCCAGGGGGCTCCACCGGGGAGCTGTTTTTT
V gene: TRBV6-6; J gene: TRBJ1-1; D gene: -; clone size: once; CDR3 protein: CASSYSNVAREAFF; CDR3 DNA: TGTGCCAGCAGTTACTCGAACGTCGCCCGTGAAGCTTTCTTT
V gene: TRBV11-3; J gene: TRBJ2-2; D gene: TRBD2; clone size: -; CDR3 protein: CASSFLRGGGELFF; CDR3 DNA: TGTGCCAGCAGCTTCCTCCGGGGAGGGGGGGAGCTGTTTTTT
V gene: TRBV23-1; J gene: TRBJ2-5; D gene: TRBD2; clone size: -; CDR3 protein: CASSQFRIPGTKRPQYF; CDR3 DNA: TGCGCCAGCAGTCAATTTAGGATACCCGGGACTAAGAGGCCCCAGTACTTC
V gene: TRBV2; J gene: TRBJ1-5; D gene: TRBD1; clone size: -; CDR3 protein: CASSTDRDQPQHF; CDR3 DNA: TGTGCCAGCAGTACAGACAGGGACCAGCCCCAGCATTTT
V gene: TRBV4-1; J gene: TRBJ1-5; D gene: -; clone size: -; CDR3 protein: CASSQGLVRIESNQPQHF; CDR3 DNA: TGCGCCAGCAGCCAAGGCCTGGTCAGGATAGAGAGCAATCAGCCCCAGCATTTT
V gene: TRBV5-1; J gene: TRBJ2-5; D gene: -; clone size: -; CDR3 protein: CASSWARDVQETQYF; CDR3 DNA: TGCGCCAGCAGCTGGGCCCGGGACGTACAAGAGACCCAGTACTTC
V gene: TRBV2; J gene: TRBJ2-2; D gene: -; clone size: -; CDR3 protein: CASSGLGAGGELFF; CDR3 DNA: TGTGCCAGCAGTGGACTGGGAGCGGGCGGGGAGCTGTTTTTT
V gene: TRBV7-2; J gene: TRBJ1-6; D gene: -; clone size: -; CDR3 protein: CASSTRGTASPLHF; CDR3 DNA: TGTGCCAGCAGCACCCGAGGCACAGCCTCACCCCTCCACTTT
V gene: TRBV5-8; J gene: TRBJ1-4; D gene: -; clone size: -; CDR3 protein: CASSPGRTATNEKLFF; CDR3 DNA: TGTGCCAGCAGCCCGGGGAGGACAGCAACTAATGAAAAACTGTTTTTT
V gene: TRBV10-3; J gene: TRBJ1-3; D gene: -; clone size: once; CDR3 protein: CAVRDSYSGNTIYF; CDR3 DNA: TGTGCCGTCCGGGACTCCTACTCTGGAAACACCATATATTTT
V gene: TRBV2; J gene: TRBJ2-4; D gene: -; clone size: -; CDR3 protein: CASVGLAKNIQYF; CDR3 DNA: TGTGCCAGCGTAGGCTTAGCCAAAAACATTCAGTACTTC
V gene: TRBV19; J gene: TRBJ2-7; D gene: TRBD2; clone size: -; CDR3 protein: CAGKGYLVAGGPYQQYF; CDR3 DNA: TGTGCCGGCAAAGGGTACCTTGTAGCGGGAGGACCCTACCAGCAGTACTTC
V gene: TRBV10-3; J gene: TRBJ2-2; D gene: -; clone size: -; CDR3 protein: CAINGGGTGELFF; CDR3 DNA: TGTGCCATTAACGGTGGGGGGACCGGGGAGCTGTTTTTT
V gene: TRBV7-8; J gene: TRBJ1-3; D gene: -; clone size: -; CDR3 protein: CASSSSGISGNTIYF; CDR3 DNA: TGTGCCAGCAGTAGTTCCGGGATCTCTGGAAACACCATATATTTT
V gene: TRBV5-1; J gene: TRBJ2-7; D gene: TRBD2; clone size: -; CDR3 protein: CASSLALTSGHYEQYF; CDR3 DNA: TGCGCCAGCAGCTTGGCCCTAACTAGCGGGCATTACGAGCAGTACTTC
V gene: TRBV9; J gene: TRBJ1-5; D gene: -; clone size: -; CDR3 protein: CASSVGEGNGVSSNQPQHF; CDR3 DNA: TGTGCCAGCAGCGTAGGAGAAGGGAACGGGGTTAGTAGCAATCAGCCCCAGCATTTT
V gene: TRBV14; J gene: TRBJ2-5; D gene: TRBD1; clone size: -; CDR3 protein: CASSHRQGGWETQYF; CDR3 DNA: TGTGCCAGCAGCCACCGACAGGGCGGGTGGGAGACCCAGTACTTC
V gene: TRBV5-4; J gene: TRBJ1-2; D gene: TRBD1; clone size: few; CDR3 protein: CASSSRTGSNYGYTF; CDR3 DNA: TGTGCCAGCAGCTCGAGGACAGGTTCGAACTATGGCTACACCTTC
V gene: TRBV29-1; J gene: TRBJ1-2; D gene: TRBD1; clone size: -; CDR3 protein: CSAAQTGDYGYTF; CDR3 DNA: TGCAGCGCCGCTCAGACAGGGGACTATGGCTACACCTTC
V gene: TRBV5-4; J gene: TRBJ1-2; D gene: -; clone size: -; CDR3 protein: CASRPMGGAYGYTF; CDR3 DNA: TGTGCCAGCAGGCCGATGGGGGGGGCCTATGGCTACACCTTC
V gene: TRBV30; J gene: TRBJ2-5; D gene: -; clone size: -; CDR3 protein: CAWSVRDGDLETQYF; CDR3 DNA: TGTGCCTGGAGTGTACGAGACGGGGATCTAGAGACCCAGTACTTC
V gene: TRBV7-9; J gene: TRBJ2-1; D gene: TRBD1; clone size: -; CDR3 protein: CASSYLGQGAVEQFF; CDR3 DNA: TGTGCCAGCAGCTACCTGGGACAGGGGGCTGTTGAGCAGTTCTTC
V gene: TRBV18; J gene: TRBJ2-7; D gene: TRBD1; clone size: -; CDR3 protein: CASSPNQGTGDEQYF; CDR3 DNA: TGTGCCAGCTCACCAAATCAAGGGACAGGGGACGAGCAGTACTTC
V gene: TRBV15; J gene: TRBJ1-2; D gene: -; clone size: -; CDR3 protein: CATSRPPPGANYGYTF; CDR3 DNA: TGTGCCACCAGCAGACCCCCCCCAGGGGCCAACTATGGCTACACCTTC
V gene: TRBV5-1; J gene: TRBJ2-1; D gene: TRBD2; clone size: -; CDR3 protein: CASSLGTSNYNEQFF; CDR3 DNA: TGCGCCAGCAGCTTGGGGACTAGTAACTACAATGAGCAGTTCTTC
V gene: TRBV4-1; J gene: TRBJ1-5; D gene: -; clone size: -; CDR3 protein: CASSQDPRQPQHF; CDR3 DNA: TGCGCCAGCAGCCAAGACCCCAGGCAGCCCCAGCATTTT
V gene: TRBV10-3; J gene: TRBJ1-2; D gene: -; clone size: -; CDR3 protein: CAIKQEAFGFYGYTF; CDR3 DNA: TGTGCCATCAAGCAGGAAGCATTCGGATTCTATGGCTACACCTTC
V gene: TRBV4-1; J gene: TRBJ2-5; D gene: -; clone size: -; CDR3 protein: CASSQERARDQETQYF; CDR3 DNA: TGCGCCAGCAGCCAAGAAAGGGCCAGGGACCAAGAGACCCAGTACTTC
V gene: TRBV7-2; J gene: TRBJ2-1; D gene: TRBD2; clone size: many; CDR3 protein: CASRSGLAETNEQFF; CDR3 DNA: TGTGCCAGCAGATCAGGACTAGCGGAAACGAATGAGCAGTTCTTC
V gene: TRBV5-1; J gene: TRBJ2-2; D gene: -; clone size: -; CDR3 protein: CASSLVGAWELFF; CDR3 DNA: TGCGCCAGCAGCTTGGTAGGAGCGTGGGAGCTGTTTTTT
V gene: TRBV6-5; J gene: TRBJ2-1; D gene: -; clone size: -; CDR3 protein: CASSYGGSTGEQFF; CDR3 DNA: TGTGCCAGCAGTTACGGGGGATCAACGGGGGAGCAGTTCTTC